These 9 T cell receptor beta chains share one sample of origin, sequenced in a study of blood T cell repertoires in COVID-19. TCRdb's table, derived via immunoSEQ multiplex PCR, lists solely in-frame clones and lacks some. The sample lists approximately 160,000 clones; 85% to 90% were seen once. The sequenced material came from peripheral blood. These receptors were taken from a woman between 65 and 79 years old with acute or convalescent COVID-19.

This rearrangement joins TRBV7-3 to TRBJ2-7, with a tentative D call TRBD1 (7 bases). This CDR3 contains 15 residues. CDR1 is SGHTA, CDR2 FQGTGA, per germline. V shed 5 bases and J shed 2 bases, with 16 bases lying between them. The CDR3 region is CASSLGARGAYEQYF. In nucleotides, the CDR3 is TGTGCCAGCAGCCTAGGCGCCAGGGGGGCCTACGAGCAGTACTTC.

V gene TRBV12-3 or TRBV12-4 combines with J gene TRBJ1-3; D remains unclear. The CDR3 is made up of 12 amino acids. Trimming shortened V by 5 bases and J by 4 bases, and 6 bases separated the two germline ends. DNA for the CDR3: TGTGCCAGCAGTCCCTCCGGAAACACCATATATTTT. Its translation: CASSPSGNTIYF.

This clone was detected only a few times. J is TRBJ2-2 and V is TRBV6-5, with D possibly being TRBD1 (5 bases). Germline V gives CDR1 MNHEY, CDR2 SVGAGI. This CDR3 has 14 amino acids. Trimming left V 7 bases short and J 4 bases short, with 13 bases between. As DNA, the CDR3 is TGTGCCAGCATGCAGGGTTCGGGCACCGGGGAGCTGTTTTTT. Translated, it gives CASMQGSGTGELFF.

The rearrangement joins TRBV4-3 to TRBJ2-5; D is unclear. With 1 base removed from V and 2 bases from J, the gap between germline ends came to 8 bases. The CDR3 is made up of 14 amino acids. Per germline, CDR1 LGHNA and CDR2 YSLEER. The CDR3 DNA is TGCGCCAGCAGCCAAGGTCGTGTTCAAGAGACCCAGTACTTC. It specifies CASSQGRVQETQYF.

The V and J genes are TRBV19 and TRBJ2-5, with 7 bases aligning to TRBD1. Germline CDR1 and CDR2: LNHDA and SQIVND (reference sequence). The length of the CDR3 is 15 residues. V trimming: 4 bases; J trimming: 4 bases; junction bases outside the gene matches: 9. The CDR3 spells CASSTKGQVGETQYF. The CDR3 DNA reads as TGTGCCAGTAGTACCAAAGGACAGGTGGGAGAGACCCAGTACTTC.

V gene TRBV4-1 combines with J gene TRBJ2-5; 12 bases agree with TRBD2. The V gene end was trimmed by 0 bases and the J gene end by 8 bases; junction bases not matched to a gene: 7. Germline lookup yields CDR1 MGHRA and CDR2 YSYEKL. The CDR3 runs to 16 residues. The DNA of the CDR3 is TGCGCCAGCAGCCAAGACCGACTAGCGGGGGCGCCCACCCAGTACTTC. Translation: CASSQDRLAGAPTQYF.

V is TRBV7-2 and J is TRBJ2-5; TRBD1 matches 9 bases. CDR3 size: 13 residues. The ends lost 5 bases at V and 4 bases at J; junction bases unmatched: 2. CDR1 is SGHTA, CDR2 FQGNSA, per germline. CDR3 region: CASSPDRGETQYF. DNA of the CDR3: TGTGCCAGCAGCCCGGACAGGGGAGAGACCCAGTACTTC.

The V gene is TRBV5-1, the J gene TRBJ2-3; TRBD1 might be the D (5 bases). In germline, CDR1 is SGHRS, CDR2 YFSETQ. The CDR3 spans 16 residues. The ends were cut back, 2 bases at V and 0 bases at J, with 13 bases in the middle. CDR3 residues: CASSFGADASTDTQYF. The CDR3 DNA sequence: TGCGCCAGCAGCTTTGGGGCAGACGCAAGCACAGATACGCAGTATTTT.

This chain uses TRBV2 with TRBJ2-3; D perhaps matches TRBD1 (5 bases). Germline V CDR1 and CDR2: SNHLY, FYNNEI. The CDR3 has 14 residues. The V end lost 5 bases, the J end lost 1 base, and 10 bases lay between the germline ends. The CDR3 DNA follows: TGTGCCAGCAGTTGGGGCTCAGGCACAGATACGCAGTATTTT. This encodes CASSWGSGTDTQYF.